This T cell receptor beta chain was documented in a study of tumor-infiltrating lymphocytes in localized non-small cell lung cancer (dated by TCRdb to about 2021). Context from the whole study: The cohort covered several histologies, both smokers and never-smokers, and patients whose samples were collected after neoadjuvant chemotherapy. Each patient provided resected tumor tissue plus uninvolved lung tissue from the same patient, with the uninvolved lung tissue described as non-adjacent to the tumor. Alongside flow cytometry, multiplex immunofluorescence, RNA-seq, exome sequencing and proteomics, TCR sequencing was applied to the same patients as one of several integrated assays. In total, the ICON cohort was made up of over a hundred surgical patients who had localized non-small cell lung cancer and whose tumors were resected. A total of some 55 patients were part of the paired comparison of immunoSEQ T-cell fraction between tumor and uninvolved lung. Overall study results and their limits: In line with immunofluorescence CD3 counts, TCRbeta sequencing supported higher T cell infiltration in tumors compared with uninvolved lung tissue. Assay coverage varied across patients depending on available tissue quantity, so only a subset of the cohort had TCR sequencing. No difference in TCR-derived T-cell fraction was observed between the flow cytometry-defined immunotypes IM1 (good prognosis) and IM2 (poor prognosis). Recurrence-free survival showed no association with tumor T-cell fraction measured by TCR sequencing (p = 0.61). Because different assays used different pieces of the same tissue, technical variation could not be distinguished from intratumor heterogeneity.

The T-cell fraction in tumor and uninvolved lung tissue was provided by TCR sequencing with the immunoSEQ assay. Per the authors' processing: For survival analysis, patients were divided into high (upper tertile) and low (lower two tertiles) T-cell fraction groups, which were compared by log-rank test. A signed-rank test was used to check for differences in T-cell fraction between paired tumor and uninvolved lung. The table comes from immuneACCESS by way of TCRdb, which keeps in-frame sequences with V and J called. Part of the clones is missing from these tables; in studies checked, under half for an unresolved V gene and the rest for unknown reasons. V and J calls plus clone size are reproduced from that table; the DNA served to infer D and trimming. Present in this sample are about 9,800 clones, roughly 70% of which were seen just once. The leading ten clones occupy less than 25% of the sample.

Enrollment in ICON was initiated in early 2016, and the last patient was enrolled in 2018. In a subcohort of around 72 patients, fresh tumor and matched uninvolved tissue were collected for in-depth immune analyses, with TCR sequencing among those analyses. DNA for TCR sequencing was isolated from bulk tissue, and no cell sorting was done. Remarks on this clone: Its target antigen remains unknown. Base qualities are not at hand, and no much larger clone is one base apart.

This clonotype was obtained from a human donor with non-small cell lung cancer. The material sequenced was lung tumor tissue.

The DNA is as follows: TGTGCCATCAGTGAGGATTTTCGGGGCGCAGGCAATGAGCAGTTCTTC. This gives the protein CAISEDFRGAGNEQFF. The rearrangement combines TRBV10-3 with TRBJ2-1; the D gene could be either TRBD1 or TRBD2, each agreeing at 5 bases. The V and J ends are trimmed by 2 bases and 6 bases, leaving 17 bases between them. The CDR3 sequence holds 16 residues, the cysteine and phenylalanine included. The sequence is cut down to CDR3 DNA, 48 bases in frame from base 1. The germline V gene yields ENHRY for CDR1 and SYGVKD for CDR2.